The rows below give T cell receptor beta chains drawn from one sample of a study of T cell responses to AZD1222 COVID-19 vaccine. Assay: immunoSEQ multiplex PCR; the TCRdb copy retains only in-frame clones and omits some. The sample has roughly 100,000 clones, 89% seen once. Sequences were derived from peripheral blood, sampled on day 0 of AZD1222 vaccination. These receptors all stem from an adult in good health. CDR3s include the opening cysteine and the closing phenylalanine or tryptophan.

CASSLVTGATEAFF	14	TRBV5-1	TRBJ1-1
CASSFTGTGDYGYTF	15	TRBV7-9	TRBJ1-2
CAWGGTGPWAGYTF	14	TRBV30	TRBJ1-2
CAWRKQGAGRDGYTF	15	TRBV30	TRBJ1-2
CASSPLRGTEAFF	13	TRBV28	TRBJ1-1
CASIPGQGAGNTIYF	15	TRBV2	TRBJ1-3
CASRSHGLSNQPQHF	15	TRBV27	TRBJ1-5
CASSIVEGANEQYF	14	TRBV19	TRBJ2-7
CASSLAGGANTGELFF	16	TRBV5-4	TRBJ2-2
CSASPGARRPQHF	13	TRBV20-1	TRBJ1-5